This T cell receptor beta chain was obtained from a study of T cells expressing NK-cell markers. Study overall: Underlying the TCR beta repertoires were sorted CD3+CD56+NKG2C+, CD3+CD56+NKG2C- and CD3+CD56-NKG2C+ T cells. Within the sequenced cohort of eight donors, seven exhibited HCMV seropositivity and one was seronegative.

TCRdb reprocessed the 5' RACE reads and stores each CDR3 protein as one record, lacking DNA. The sample data list 350,000 to 450,000 distinct CDR3 sequences. The receptor was derived from a man aged 18-75 years in good health. Source material: blood T cells: a sorted CD56 or NKG2C T cell subset, CD4+ or CD8+ T cells, or bulk PBMC T cells (not recorded which).

The CDR3 loop reads CASSRAATGDTQYF. The rearrangement joins TRBV7-2 to TRBJ2-3. Germline V CDR1 and CDR2: SGHTA, FQGNSA. The CDR3 runs to 14 residues.